The 14 T cell receptor beta chains listed next were all sequenced from one sample in a study of shared clonotypes between healthy human individuals. Profiled with immunoSEQ multiplex PCR; TCRdb holds only in-frame clones, not every one. In the table there are about 2 million clones, around 95% of which are singletons. What was sequenced was naive CD4+ T cells sorted from blood. The subset is: CD45RA+ positively selected. The receptors originated from a man between 18 and 35 years old in good health.

The rearrangement links TRBV25-1 to TRBJ2-2; 7 nucleotides agree with TRBD1. V lost 3 bases, J lost 2 bases, and 3 bases stayed unmatched. Germline V CDR1 and CDR2: MGHDK, SYGVNS. The CDR3 length is 15 residues. The DNA for the CDR3 is TGTGCCAGCAGTGACTGGGACAGTAACACCGGGGAGCTGTTTTTT. It translates to CASSDWDSNTGELFF.

This chain joins TRBV7-2 and TRBJ1-3; maybe TRBD1 (6 bases). The germline gives CDR1 SGHTA, CDR2 FQGNSA. Trimming cost V 5 bases and J 0 bases, with 14 bases left between them. This CDR3 comprises 16 residues. The CDR3 nucleotides read TGTGCCAGCAGCCGAGGAGGGACAACCTCTGGAAACACCATATATTTT. This sequence encodes CASSRGGTTSGNTIYF.

This chain connects TRBV2 to TRBJ2-7; no firm D call. Germline values: CDR1 SNHLY, CDR2 FYNNEI. V was clipped by 3 bases and J by 3 bases, with 12 bases between them. The CDR3 extends over 14 amino acids. DNA for the CDR3: TGTGCCAGCAGTGACGGACGTCACGTCTACGAGCAGTACTTC. This sequence encodes CASSDGRHVYEQYF.

The chain joins TRBV27 to TRBJ2-2, with 11 bases lining up with TRBD1. V dropped 5 bases and J dropped 4; count of bases not matched to a gene: 6. This CDR3 has 16 residues. CDR1 is MNHEY, CDR2 SMNVEV, per germline (reference sequence). The CDR3 DNA sequence: TGTGCCAGCAGTCGGACAGGGGGCCATGGCACCGGGGAGCTGTTTTTT. Amino acids: CASSRTGGHGTGELFF.

This chain connects TRBV30 to TRBJ2-2, with 8 nucleotides matching TRBD2. Losses at the gene ends were 2 bases for V and 4 bases for J; bases not matched to a gene: 3. In germline, CDR1 is GTSNPN, CDR2 SVGIG (reference sequence). CDR3 length equals 14 residues. The CDR3 DNA sequence: TGTGCCTGGAGTAACAGCGGGGGCACCGGGGAGCTGTTTTTT. This gives the protein CAWSNSGGTGELFF.

This clone showed up just once. The chain uses TRBV28 and TRBJ2-1, with TRBD1 as a possible D gene (5 bases). The V end was cut by 6 bases, the J end by 3 bases, with 12 bases between. Germline assignment: CDR1 MDHEN and CDR2 SYDVKM. The CDR3 extends over 14 amino acids. The CDR3 region is CASSPLQDYNEQFF. The DNA for the CDR3 is TGTGCCAGCAGCCCTCTACAGGACTACAATGAGCAGTTCTTC.

This clone was counted once. The chain is built from TRBV18 and TRBJ1-5, with unresolved D. In germline, CDR1 is KGHSH, CDR2 LQKENI. This CDR3 is 13 amino acids long. V shed 5 bases and J shed 4 bases, with 9 bases lying between them. The CDR3 region has the DNA TGTGCCAGCTCAATGGACCAAAATCAGCCCCAGCATTTT. It is translated as CASSMDQNQPQHF.

The V gene is TRBV7-2, the J gene TRBJ1-4; tentatively, D is TRBD1 (5 bases). The germline gives CDR1 SGHTA, CDR2 FQGNSA. This CDR3 contains 15 residues. The V end was cut by 5 bases, the J end by 0 bases, with 10 bases between. In DNA, the CDR3 is TGTGCCAGCAGCCCCGAGGGGACAACTAATGAAAAACTGTTTTTT. Protein sequence: CASSPEGTTNEKLFF.

This chain joins TRBV28 and TRBJ1-5; 8 bases line up with TRBD1. CDR3 length: 15 residues. V lost 7 bases, J lost 2 bases, and 7 bases stayed unmatched. Germline CDR1 is MDHEN and CDR2 is SYDVKM. The CDR3 sequence is CASTSAGQGNQPQHF. The CDR3 coding sequence is TGTGCCAGCACTTCCGCGGGACAGGGCAATCAGCCCCAGCATTTT.

About this clone: The sample contains more than one DNA sequence encoding this CDR3. The gene calls are TRBV6-1 and TRBJ1-3; no reliable D call. Germline CDR1 is MNHNS and CDR2 is SASEGT. CDR3 size: 14 residues. With 3 bases removed from V and 0 bases from J, the gap between germline ends came to 6 bases. CDR3 DNA sequence: TGTGCCAGCAGTGAGAGGTACTCTGGAAACACCATATATTTT. This translates into CASSERYSGNTIYF.

The chain recombines TRBV28 with TRBJ2-4, with TRBD1 matching 9 bases. Per germline, CDR1 MDHEN and CDR2 SYDVKM. The length of the CDR3 is 14 residues. V lost 6 bases and J lost 9; bases outside the gene matches: 9. Here the CDR3 DNA reads TGTGCCAGCAGGGACGGGACAGGGAGAAGCATTCAGTACTTC. Translated: CASRDGTGRSIQYF.

The CDR3 sequence: CASSLSRGSPLHF. The CDR3, as DNA: TGCGCCAGCAGCCTTTCTAGGGGTTCACCCCTCCACTTT. The V call is TRBV4-3, the J call TRBJ1-6, with D tentatively TRBD1 (5 bases). Trimming took off 4 bases at V and 9 bases at J, with 10 bases between the two ends. The germline gives CDR1 LGHNA, CDR2 YSLEER. This CDR3 is built from 13 residues.

This clone appeared a single time. The V call is TRBV19, the J call TRBJ2-7; D is perhaps TRBD2 (5 bases). This CDR3 comprises 15 residues. V was trimmed by 0 bases and J by 2 bases, leaving 11 bases between them. CDR1 LNHDA and CDR2 SQIVND come from the germline V gene (reference sequence). The CDR3 DNA reads as TGTGCCAGTAGTATAGATCCCACGGGGACCTACGAGCAGTACTTC. As protein: CASSIDPTGTYEQYF.

V is TRBV5-4 and J is TRBJ2-7; no definite D call. Trimming left V 1 base short and J 6 bases short, with 5 bases between. There are 11 residues in the CDR3. The germline V gene has CDR1 SGHNT and CDR2 YYREEE (reference sequence). CDR3 sequence (DNA): TGTGCCAGCAGCTTGCAAAGCGAGCAGTACTTC. This translates into CASSLQSEQYF.